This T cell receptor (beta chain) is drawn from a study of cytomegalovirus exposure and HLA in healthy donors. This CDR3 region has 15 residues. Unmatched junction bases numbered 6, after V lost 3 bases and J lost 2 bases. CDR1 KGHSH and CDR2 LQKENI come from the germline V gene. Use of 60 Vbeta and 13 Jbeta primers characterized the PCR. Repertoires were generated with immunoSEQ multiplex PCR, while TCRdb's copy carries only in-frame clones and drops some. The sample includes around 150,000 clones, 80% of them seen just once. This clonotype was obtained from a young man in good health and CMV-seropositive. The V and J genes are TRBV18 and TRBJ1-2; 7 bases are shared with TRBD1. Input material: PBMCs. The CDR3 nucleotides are TGTGCCAGCTCACCCCGGACAGGAGACAACTATGGCTACACCTTC. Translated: CASSPRTGDNYGYTF.